This entry describes one TCR beta chain. CDR1 and CDR2 (germline): SGDLS, YYNGEE. The length of the CDR3 is 13 residues. V was pared by 4 bases and J by 4 bases, with 12 bases between. Vbeta (60) and Jbeta (13) primers were used in the PCR. The data were produced by immunoSEQ multiplex PCR, yet TCRdb's version contains in-frame clones alone and is incomplete. The sample lists approximately 78,000 clones; around 64% were seen once. The data are from a study of cytomegalovirus exposure and HLA in healthy donors. This clonotype originated in a man aged 35-49 years in good health and CMV-seropositive. This sequence joins TRBV9 and TRBJ2-7; TRBD1 is a possible D gene (6 bases). Sequencing was done on a sample of PBMCs. In DNA form, the CDR3 reads TGTGCCAGCAGCCAGGGGCCCTTTTACGAGCAGTACTTC. It translates to CASSQGPFYEQYF.